This T cell receptor beta chain was sequenced in a study of neoadjuvant nivolumab and ipilimumab in lung cancer. Study-wide results and caveats: TCR receptors were sequenced in few samples. Pathologic regression was not significantly tied to TCR clonality.

TCRdb keeps only in-frame clones here, not all; method: immunoSEQ multiplex PCR. The sample yields tens of thousands of clones, less than 90% seen once. V dropped 0 bases and J dropped 4 bases, with 12 bases sitting between them. CDR1 is SGHTA, CDR2 FQGNSA, per germline. The CDR3 runs to 15 residues. To note about this clone: Its matching antigen is unknown.

The V and J genes are TRBV7-2 and TRBJ2-5; D possibly matches TRBD1 or TRBD2 (6 bases each). The specimen comprised peripheral blood, sampled before neoadjuvant nivolumab, alone or with ipilimumab. The receptor was isolated from an adult with non-small cell lung cancer. CDR3: CASSLAGGLGETQYF. In DNA, the CDR3 is TGTGCCAGCAGCTTAGCAGGGGGGTTGGGAGAGACCCAGTACTTC.